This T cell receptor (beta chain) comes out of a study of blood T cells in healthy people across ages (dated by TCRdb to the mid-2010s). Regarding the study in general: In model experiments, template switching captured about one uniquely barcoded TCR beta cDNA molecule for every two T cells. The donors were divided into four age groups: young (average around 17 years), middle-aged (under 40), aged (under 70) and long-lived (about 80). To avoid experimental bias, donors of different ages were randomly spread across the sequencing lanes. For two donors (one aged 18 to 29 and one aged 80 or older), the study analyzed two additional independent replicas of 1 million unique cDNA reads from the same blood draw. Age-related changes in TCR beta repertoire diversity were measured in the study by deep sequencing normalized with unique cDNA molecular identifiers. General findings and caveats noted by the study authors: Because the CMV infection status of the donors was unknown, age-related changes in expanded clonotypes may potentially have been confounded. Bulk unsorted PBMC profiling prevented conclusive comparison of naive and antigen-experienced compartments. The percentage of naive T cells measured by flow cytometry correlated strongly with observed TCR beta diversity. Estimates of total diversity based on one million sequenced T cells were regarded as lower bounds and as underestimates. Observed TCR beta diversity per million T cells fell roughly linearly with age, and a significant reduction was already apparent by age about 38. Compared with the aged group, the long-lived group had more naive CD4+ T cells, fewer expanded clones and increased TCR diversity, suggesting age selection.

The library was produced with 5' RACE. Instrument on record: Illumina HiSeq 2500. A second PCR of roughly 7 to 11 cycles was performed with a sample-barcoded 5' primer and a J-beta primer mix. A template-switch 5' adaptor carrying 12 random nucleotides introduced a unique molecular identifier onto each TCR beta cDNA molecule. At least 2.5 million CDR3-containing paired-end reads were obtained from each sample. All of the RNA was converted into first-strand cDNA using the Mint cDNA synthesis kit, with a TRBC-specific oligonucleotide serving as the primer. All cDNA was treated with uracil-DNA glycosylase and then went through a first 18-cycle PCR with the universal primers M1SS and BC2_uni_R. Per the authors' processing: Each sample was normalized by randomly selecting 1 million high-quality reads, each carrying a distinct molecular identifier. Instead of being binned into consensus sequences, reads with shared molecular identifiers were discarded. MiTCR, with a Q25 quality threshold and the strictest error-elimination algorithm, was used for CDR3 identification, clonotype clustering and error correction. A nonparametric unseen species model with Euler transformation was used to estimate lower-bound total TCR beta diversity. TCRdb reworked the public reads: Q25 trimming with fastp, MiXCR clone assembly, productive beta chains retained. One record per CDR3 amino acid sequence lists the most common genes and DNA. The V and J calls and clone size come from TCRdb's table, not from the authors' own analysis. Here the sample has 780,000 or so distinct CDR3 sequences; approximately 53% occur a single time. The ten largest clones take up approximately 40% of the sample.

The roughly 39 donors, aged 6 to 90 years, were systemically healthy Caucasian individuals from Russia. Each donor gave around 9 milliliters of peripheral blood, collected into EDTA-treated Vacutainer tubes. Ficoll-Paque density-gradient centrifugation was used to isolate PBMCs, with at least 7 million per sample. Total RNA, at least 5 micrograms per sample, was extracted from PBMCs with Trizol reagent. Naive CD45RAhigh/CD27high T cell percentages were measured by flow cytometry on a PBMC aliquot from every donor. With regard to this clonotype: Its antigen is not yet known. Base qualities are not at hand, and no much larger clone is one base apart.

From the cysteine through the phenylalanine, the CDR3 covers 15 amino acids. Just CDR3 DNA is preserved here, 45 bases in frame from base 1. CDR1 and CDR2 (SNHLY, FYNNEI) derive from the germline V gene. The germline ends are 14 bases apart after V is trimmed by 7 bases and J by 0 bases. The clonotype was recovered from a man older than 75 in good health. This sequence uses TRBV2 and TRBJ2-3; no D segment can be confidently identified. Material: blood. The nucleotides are TGTGCCAGCATCCAGACACCTGTTAGCACAGATACGCAGTATTTT. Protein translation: CASIQTPVSTDTQYF.